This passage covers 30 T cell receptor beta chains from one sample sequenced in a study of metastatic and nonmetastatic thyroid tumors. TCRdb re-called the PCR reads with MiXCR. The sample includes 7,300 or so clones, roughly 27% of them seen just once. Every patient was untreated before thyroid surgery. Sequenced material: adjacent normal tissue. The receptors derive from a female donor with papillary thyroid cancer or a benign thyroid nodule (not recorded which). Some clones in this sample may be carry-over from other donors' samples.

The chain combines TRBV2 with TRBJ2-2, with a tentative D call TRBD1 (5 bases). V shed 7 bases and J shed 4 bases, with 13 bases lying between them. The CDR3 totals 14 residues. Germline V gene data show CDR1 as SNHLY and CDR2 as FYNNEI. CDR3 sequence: CASKVQGPTGELFF. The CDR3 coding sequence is TGTGCCAGCAAGGTGCAGGGCCCCACCGGGGAGCTGTTTTTT.

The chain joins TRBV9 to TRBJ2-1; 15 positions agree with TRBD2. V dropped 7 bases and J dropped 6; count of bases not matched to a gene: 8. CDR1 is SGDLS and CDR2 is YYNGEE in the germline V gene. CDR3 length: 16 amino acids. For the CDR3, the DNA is TGTGCCAGCGCGGGACTAGCGGGAGGAGAGGGCAATGAGCAGTTCTTC. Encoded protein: CASAGLAGGEGNEQFF.

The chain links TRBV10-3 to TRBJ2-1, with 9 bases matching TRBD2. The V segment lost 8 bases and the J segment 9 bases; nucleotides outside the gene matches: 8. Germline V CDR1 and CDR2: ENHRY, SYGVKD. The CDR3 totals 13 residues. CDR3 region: CAISAGGLVEQFF. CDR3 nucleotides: TGTGCCATCTCCGCGGGAGGGTTGGTTGAGCAGTTCTTC.

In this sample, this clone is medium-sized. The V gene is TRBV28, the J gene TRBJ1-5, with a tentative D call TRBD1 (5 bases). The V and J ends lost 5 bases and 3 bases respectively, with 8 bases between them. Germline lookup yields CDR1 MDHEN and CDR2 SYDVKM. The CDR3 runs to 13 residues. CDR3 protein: CASSRDFNQPQHF. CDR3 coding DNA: TGTGCCAGCAGTAGGGACTTCAATCAGCCCCAGCATTTT.

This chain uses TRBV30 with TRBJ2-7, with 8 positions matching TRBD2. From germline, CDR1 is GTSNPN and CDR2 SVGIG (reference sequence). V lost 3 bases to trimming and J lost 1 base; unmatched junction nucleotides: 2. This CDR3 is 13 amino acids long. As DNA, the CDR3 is TGTGCCTGGAGCGGGAGGGAATCCTACGAGCAGTACGTC. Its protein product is CAWSGRESYEQYV.

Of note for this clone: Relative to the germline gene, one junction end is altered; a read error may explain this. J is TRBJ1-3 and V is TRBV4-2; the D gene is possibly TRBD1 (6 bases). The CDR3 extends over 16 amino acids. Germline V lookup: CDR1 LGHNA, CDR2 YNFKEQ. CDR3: CVSSQDGGDTGNAIYF. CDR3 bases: TGTGTCAGCAGCCAAGATGGGGGGGACACTGGAAACGCCATATATTTT.

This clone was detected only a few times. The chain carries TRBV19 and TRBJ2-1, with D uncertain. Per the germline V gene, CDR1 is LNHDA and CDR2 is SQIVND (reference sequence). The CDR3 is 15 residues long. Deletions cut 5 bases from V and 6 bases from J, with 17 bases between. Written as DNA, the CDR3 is TGTGCCAGTAGTTCTCGGGTAGCTTGGGCCAATGAGCAGTTCTTC. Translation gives CASSSRVAWANEQFF.

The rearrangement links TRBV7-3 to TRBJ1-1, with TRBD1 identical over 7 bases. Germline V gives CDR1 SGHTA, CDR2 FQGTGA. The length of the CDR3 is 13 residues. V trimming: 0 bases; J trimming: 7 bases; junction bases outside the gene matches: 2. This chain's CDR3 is CASSLTGTDEAFF. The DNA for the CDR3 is TGTGCCAGCAGCTTAACGGGGACAGATGAAGCTTTCTTT.

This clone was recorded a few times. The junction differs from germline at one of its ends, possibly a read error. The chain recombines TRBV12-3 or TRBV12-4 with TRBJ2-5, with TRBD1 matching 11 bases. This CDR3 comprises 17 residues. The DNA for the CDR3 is TGTGCCTGCAGCTCTAGTAAAGGACAGGGGGCAGTAGAGACCCAGTACTTC. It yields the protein CACSSSKGQGAVETQYF.

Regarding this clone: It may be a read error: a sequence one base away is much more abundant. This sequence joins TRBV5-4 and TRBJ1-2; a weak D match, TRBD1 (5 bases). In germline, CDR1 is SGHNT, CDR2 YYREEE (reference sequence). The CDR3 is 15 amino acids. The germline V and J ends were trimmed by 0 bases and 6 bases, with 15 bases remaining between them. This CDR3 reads CASSLVDAGRHGYTF. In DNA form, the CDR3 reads TGTGCCAGCAGCTTGGTAGATGCGGGGCGCCATGGCTACACCTTC. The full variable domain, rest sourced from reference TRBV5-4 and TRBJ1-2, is ETGVTQSPTHLIKTRGQQVTLRCSSQSGHNTVSWYQQALGQGPQFIFQYYREEENGRGNFPPRFSGLQFPNYSSELNVNALELDDSALYLCASSLVDAGRHGYTFGSGTRLTVV.

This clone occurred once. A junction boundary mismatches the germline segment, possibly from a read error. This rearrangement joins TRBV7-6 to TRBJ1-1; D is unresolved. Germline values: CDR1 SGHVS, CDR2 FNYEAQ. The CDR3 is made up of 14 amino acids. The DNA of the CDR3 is TGTGCCAGCAGCTTAGAGGCAGTGAACACTGAAGCCTTCTTT. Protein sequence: CASSLEAVNTEAFF.

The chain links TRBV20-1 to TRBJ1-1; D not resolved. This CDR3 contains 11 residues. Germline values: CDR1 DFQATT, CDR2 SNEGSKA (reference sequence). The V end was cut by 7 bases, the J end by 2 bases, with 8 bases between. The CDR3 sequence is CSVAGNTEAFF. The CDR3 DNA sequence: TGCAGTGTTGCAGGAAACACTGAAGCTTTCTTT.

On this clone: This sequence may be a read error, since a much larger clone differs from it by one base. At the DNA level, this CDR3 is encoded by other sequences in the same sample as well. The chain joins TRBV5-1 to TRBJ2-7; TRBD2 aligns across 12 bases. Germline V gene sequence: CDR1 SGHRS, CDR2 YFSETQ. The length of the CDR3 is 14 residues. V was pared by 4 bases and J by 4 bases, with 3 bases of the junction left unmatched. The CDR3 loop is CASSKGLAGYEQYF. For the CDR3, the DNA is TGCGCCAGCAGCAAGGGACTAGCGGGTTACGAGCAGTACTTC.

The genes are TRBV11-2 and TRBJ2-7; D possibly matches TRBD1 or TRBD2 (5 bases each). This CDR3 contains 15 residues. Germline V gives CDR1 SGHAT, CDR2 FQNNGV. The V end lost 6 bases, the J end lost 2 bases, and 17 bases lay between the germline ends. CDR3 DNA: TGTGCCAGCAGATTCGGGACCAAAGGGCCCTACGAGCAGTACTTC. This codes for CASRFGTKGPYEQYF.

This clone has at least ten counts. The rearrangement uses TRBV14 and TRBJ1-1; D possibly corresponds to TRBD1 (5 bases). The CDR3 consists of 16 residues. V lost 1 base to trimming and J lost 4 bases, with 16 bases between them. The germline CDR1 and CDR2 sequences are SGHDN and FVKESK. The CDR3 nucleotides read TGTGCCAGCAGCCAAGTTGGGGCGGGGGGGAGCACTGAAGCTTTCTTT. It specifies CASSQVGAGGSTEAFF.

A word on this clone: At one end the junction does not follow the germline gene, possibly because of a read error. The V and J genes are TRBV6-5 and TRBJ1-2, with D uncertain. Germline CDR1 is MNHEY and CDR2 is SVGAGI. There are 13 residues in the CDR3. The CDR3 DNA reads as TGTGCCAGCGGTTACGGGCCTAACTATGGCTACACCTTC. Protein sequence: CASGYGPNYGYTF.

DNA for the CDR3: TGCAGTGCTAGGGGGGGAATAGCGGGAGAGGCCGGTGAGCAGTTCTTC. It is translated as CSARGGIAGEAGEQFF. V gene TRBV20-1 combines with J gene TRBJ2-1; 9 nucleotides align to TRBD2. There are 16 residues in the CDR3. The trim removed 3 bases at V and 9 bases at J, leaving 15 bases unmatched. Germline V gene lookup returns CDR1 DFQATT and CDR2 SNEGSKA (reference sequence).

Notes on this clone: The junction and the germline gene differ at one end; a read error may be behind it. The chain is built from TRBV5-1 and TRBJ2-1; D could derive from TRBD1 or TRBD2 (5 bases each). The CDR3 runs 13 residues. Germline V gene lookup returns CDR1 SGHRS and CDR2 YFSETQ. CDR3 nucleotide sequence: TGCGCCAGCAGCTGGGGAGTGGACAATGAGCAGTTCTTT. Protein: CASSWGVDNEQFF.

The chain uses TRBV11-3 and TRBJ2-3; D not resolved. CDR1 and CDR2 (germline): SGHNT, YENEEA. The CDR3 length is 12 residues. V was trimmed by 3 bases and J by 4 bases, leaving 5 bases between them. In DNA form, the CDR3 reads TGTGCCAGCAGCTTCGGTGCAGATACGCAGTATTTT. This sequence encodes CASSFGADTQYF.

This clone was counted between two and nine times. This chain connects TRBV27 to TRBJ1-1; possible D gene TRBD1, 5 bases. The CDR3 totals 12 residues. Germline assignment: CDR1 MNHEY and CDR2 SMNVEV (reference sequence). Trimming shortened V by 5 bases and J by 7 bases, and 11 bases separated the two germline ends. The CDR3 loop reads CASSGGQNEAFF. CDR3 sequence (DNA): TGTGCCAGCAGTGGAGGACAAAATGAAGCTTTCTTT.

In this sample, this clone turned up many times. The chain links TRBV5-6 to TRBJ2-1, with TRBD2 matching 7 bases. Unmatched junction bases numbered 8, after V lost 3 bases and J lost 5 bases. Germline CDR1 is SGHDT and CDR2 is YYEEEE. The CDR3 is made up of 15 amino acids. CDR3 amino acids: CASSYGRLADNEQFF. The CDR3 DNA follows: TGTGCCAGCAGCTATGGCCGCCTAGCGGACAATGAGCAGTTCTTC. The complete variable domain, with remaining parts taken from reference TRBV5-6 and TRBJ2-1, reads DAGVTQSPTHLIKTRGQQVTLRCSPKSGHDTVSWYQQALGQGPQFIFQYYEEEERQRGNFPDRFSGHQFPNYSSELNVNALLLGDSALYLCASSYGRLADNEQFFGPGTRLTVL.

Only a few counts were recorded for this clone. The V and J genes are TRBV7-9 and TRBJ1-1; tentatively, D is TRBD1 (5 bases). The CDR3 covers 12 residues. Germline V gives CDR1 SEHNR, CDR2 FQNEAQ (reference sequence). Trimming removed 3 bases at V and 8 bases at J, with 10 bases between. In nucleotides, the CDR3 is TGTGCCAGCAGCTTCAGGGAAGCGGAAGCTTTCTTT. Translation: CASSFREAEAFF. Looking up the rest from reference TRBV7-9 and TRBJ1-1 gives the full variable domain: DTGVSQNPRHKITKRGQNVTFRCDPISEHNRLYWYRQTLGQGPEFLTYFQNEAQLEKSRLLSDRFSAERPKGSFSTLEIQRTEQGDSAMYLCASSFREAEAFFGQGTRLTVV.

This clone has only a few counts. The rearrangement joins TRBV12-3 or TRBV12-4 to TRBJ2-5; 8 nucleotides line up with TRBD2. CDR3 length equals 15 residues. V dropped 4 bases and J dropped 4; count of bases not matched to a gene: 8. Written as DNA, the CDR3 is TGTGCCAGCAGTTATATCGGGGGGGCAGGAGAGACCCAGTACTTC. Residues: CASSYIGGAGETQYF.

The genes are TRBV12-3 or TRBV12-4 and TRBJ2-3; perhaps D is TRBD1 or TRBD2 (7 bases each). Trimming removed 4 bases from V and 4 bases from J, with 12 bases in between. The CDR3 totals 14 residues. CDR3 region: CASSYRGGADTQYF. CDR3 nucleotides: TGTGCCAGCAGTTACAGGGGAGGGGCAGATACGCAGTATTTT.

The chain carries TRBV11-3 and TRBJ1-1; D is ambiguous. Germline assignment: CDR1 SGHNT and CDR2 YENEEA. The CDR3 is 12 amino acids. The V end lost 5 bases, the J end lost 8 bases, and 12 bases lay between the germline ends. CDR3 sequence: CASSPLDKEAFF. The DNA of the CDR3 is TGTGCCAGCAGCCCCTTAGACAAGGAAGCTTTCTTT. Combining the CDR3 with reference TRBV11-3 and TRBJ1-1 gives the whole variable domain EAGVVQSPRYKIIEKKQPVAFWCNPISGHNTLYWYLQNLGQGPELLIRYENEEAVDDSQLPKDRFSAERLKGVDSTLKIQPAELGDSAVYLCASSPLDKEAFFGQGTRLTVV.

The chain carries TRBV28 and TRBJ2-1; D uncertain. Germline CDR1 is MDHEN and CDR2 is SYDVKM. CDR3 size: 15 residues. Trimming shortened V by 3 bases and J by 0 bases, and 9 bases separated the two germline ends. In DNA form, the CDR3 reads TGTGCCAGCAGTTTTCCGGGCTACTCCTACAATGAGCAGTTCTTC. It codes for CASSFPGYSYNEQFF.

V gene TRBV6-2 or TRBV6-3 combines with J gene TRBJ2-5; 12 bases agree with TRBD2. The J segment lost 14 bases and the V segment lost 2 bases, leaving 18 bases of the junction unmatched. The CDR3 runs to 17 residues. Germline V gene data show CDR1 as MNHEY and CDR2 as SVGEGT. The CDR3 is CASSYEASGRAGETLYF. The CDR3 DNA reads TGTGCCAGCAGTTACGAAGCTAGCGGGAGGGCCGGGGAGACACTCTACTTC.

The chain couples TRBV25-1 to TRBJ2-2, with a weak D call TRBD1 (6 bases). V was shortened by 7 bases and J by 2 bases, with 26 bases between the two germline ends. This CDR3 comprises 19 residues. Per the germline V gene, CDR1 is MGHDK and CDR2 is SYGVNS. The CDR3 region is CASIEFLLTGLQNTGELFF. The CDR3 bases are TGTGCCAGCATTGAGTTTCTTTTGACAGGTCTTCAAAACACCGGGGAGCTGTTTTTT. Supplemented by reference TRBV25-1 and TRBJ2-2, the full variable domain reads EADIYQTPRYLVIGTGKKITLECSQTMGHDKMYWYQQDPGMELHLIHYSYGVNSTEKGDLSSESTVSRIRTEHFPLTLESARPSHTSQYLCASIEFLLTGLQNTGELFFGEGSRLTVL.

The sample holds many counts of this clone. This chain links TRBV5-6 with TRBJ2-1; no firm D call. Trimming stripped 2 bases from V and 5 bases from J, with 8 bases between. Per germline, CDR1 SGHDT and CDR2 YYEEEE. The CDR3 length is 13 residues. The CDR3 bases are TGTGCCAGCAGCTTAGGCTCAGACAATGAGCAGTTCTTC. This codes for CASSLGSDNEQFF.

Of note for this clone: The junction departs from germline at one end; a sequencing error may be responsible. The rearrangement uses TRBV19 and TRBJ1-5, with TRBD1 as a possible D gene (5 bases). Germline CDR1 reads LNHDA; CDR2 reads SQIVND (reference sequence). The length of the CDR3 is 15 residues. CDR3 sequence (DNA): TGTGCCGGTAGTCCTACAGGTGTAAGGAGTCAGCCCCAGCATTTT. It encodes CAGSPTGVRSQPQHF.